This TCR beta chain was recovered during a study of blood T cells in healthy people across ages (dated by TCRdb to about 2015). Turning to the overall study: In model experiments, template switching captured about one uniquely barcoded TCR beta cDNA molecule for every two T cells. The study measured age-related changes in TCR beta repertoire diversity using deep sequencing normalized with unique cDNA molecular identifiers. The donors were split into four age groups: young (average around 15 years), middle-aged (over 35), aged (over 55) and long-lived (about 74). To avoid experimental bias, donors of different ages were spread randomly across the sequencing lanes. Two additional independent replicas of 1 million unique cDNA reads from the same blood draw were analyzed for two donors (one aged 18 to 30 and one aged 80 or older).

Details on this clonotype: Its antigen is not yet known. No base qualities exist here, and no much larger clone lies one base off it.

V is pared back by 4 bases and J by 2 bases, with 12 bases lying between the germline termini. Spanning cysteine to phenylalanine, the CDR3 consists of 15 amino acids. The entry retains the CDR3 DNA only, 45 bases that are in frame from base 1. According to the germline V gene, CDR1 reads KGHSH and CDR2 reads LQKENI. Donors were roughly 40 systemically healthy Caucasian individuals from Russia aged 6 to 90 years. Each donor gave ten milliliters of peripheral blood, drawn into EDTA-treated Vacutainer tubes. Ficoll-Paque density-gradient centrifugation was used to isolate PBMCs, with at least 7 million per sample. Trizol reagent was used to extract total RNA from the PBMCs, yielding at least 5.5 micrograms per sample. For every donor, an aliquot of PBMCs went through flow cytometry to measure the percentages of naive CD45RAhigh/CD27high T cells. To prepare the library, 5' RACE was applied. Instrument on record: Illumina HiSeq 2500. A second roughly 6 to 12 cycle PCR used a sample-barcoded 5' primer and a J-beta primer mix. A template-switch 5' adaptor carrying 12 random nucleotides introduced a unique molecular identifier onto each TCR beta cDNA molecule. Each sample yielded at least 2.5 million CDR3-containing paired-end reads. The Mint cDNA synthesis kit, primed by a TRBC-specific oligonucleotide, was used to synthesize first-strand cDNA from all RNA. Following uracil-DNA glycosylase treatment, all cDNA underwent a first 18-cycle PCR with the universal primers M1SS and BC2_uni_R. The authors' analysis ran thus. Normalization of each sample was performed by random selection of 1 million high-quality reads, each carrying a distinct molecular identifier. Instead of being binned into consensus sequences, reads with shared molecular identifiers were discarded. CDR3 identification, clonotype clustering and error correction used MiTCR with a Q25 quality threshold and the strictest error-elimination algorithm. A nonparametric unseen species model with Euler transformation was used to estimate a lower bound on total TCR beta diversity. In-frame beta chains were kept once TCRdb had trimmed the public reads at Q25 with fastp and called clones with MiXCR. Each record represents a unique CDR3 protein, reported with the most common genes and DNA among its rows. The authors' filters were not applied to this entry. The sample profile shows hundreds of thousands of distinct CDR3 sequences; roughly 20% of them were found once. Roughly 3.7% of the sample belongs to the ten largest clones.

Results the study describes overall, beyond this receptor: Conclusive comparison of naive and antigen-experienced compartments was prevented by the profiling of bulk unsorted PBMCs. As age increased, observed TCR beta diversity per million T cells dropped in a roughly linear way, and a significant reduction was already evident by age 40. Estimates of total diversity based on one million sequenced T cells were considered lower bounds and underestimates. Observed TCR beta diversity correlated strongly with the percentage of naive T cells measured by flow cytometry. The CMV infection status of donors was not known, potentially confounding age-related changes in expanded clonotypes. Compared with the aged group, more naive CD4+ T cells, fewer expanded clones and increased TCR diversity were shown by the long-lived group, suggesting age selection.

The chain uses TRBV18 and TRBJ1-3, with the D gene not clear enough to name. This clonotype originated in a man in his 70s in good health. Sequences were obtained from blood. The bases are TGTGCCAGCTCACGATCGCCTGGGGCTGGAAACACCATATATTTT. This is translated as CASSRSPGAGNTIYF.